The TCR beta chain under discussion was sequenced for a study of tumor-infiltrating lymphocytes in primary liver carcinoma. Regarding this clonotype: Given the absence of the conserved phenylalanine or tryptophan at the CDR3 end, a read error is likely.

Bulk tissue was left unsorted, and RNA and DNA were co-extracted from roughly 20-30 mg of it. With around 490 ng total RNA as template and a constant-region primer, TCR beta cDNA was made. TCR beta libraries came from three nested multiplex PCR rounds using slightly modified ARM-PCR. Forward primers for TRBV1-TRBV30 and a C-beta reverse primer served the first two PCR rounds, at roughly 10 cycles each. MiXCR was run by TCRdb on the multiplex PCR reads, yielding one entry per CDR3 protein. The table shows some 22,000 distinct CDR3 sequences, with over 60% occurring only once. The CDR3 covers 17 residues. Germline V lookup: CDR1 SGHAT, CDR2 FQNNGV. V was pared by 4 bases and J by 2 bases, with 21 bases between.

This chain joins TRBV11-2 and TRBJ2-7; the D gene could be TRBD1 or TRBD2 (5 bases each). Sequencing used liver tumor tissue from sampling region 5. Subset given: tumor region T5, tumor centre. This sequence was found in a woman aged 30 to 39 with primary liver carcinoma and hepatitis B virus infection. Here the CDR3 DNA reads TGTGCCAGCAGCTCCCTACTGGGGACGGTGAACCCCTACGAGCAGTACTCA. Residues: CASSSLLGTVNPYEQYS.